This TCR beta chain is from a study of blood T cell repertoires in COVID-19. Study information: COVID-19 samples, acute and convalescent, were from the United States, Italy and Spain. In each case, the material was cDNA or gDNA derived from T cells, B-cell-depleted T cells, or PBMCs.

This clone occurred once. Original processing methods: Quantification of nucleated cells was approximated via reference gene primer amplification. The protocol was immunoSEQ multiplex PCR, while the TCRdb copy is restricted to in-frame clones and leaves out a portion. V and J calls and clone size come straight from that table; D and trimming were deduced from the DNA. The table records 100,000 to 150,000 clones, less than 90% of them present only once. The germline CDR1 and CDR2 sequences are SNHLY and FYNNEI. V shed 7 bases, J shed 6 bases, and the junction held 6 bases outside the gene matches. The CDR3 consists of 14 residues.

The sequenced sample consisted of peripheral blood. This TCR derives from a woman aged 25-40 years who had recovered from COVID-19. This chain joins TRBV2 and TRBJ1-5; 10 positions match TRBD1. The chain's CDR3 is CASNRDRGFQPQHF. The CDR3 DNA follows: TGTGCCAGCAACCGGGACAGGGGATTTCAGCCCCAGCATTTT.